This T cell receptor (beta chain) originates from a study of T cell clonality in common variable immunodeficiency (dated by TCRdb to the mid-2010s). The CDR3 numbers 13 residues from cysteine through phenylalanine. The DNA has 30 bases, all within the CDR3, and is read from base 1. Sequences WNHNN (CDR1) and SYGVQD (CDR2) are obtained from the germline V gene (reference sequence). V and J lose 6 bases and 4 bases, and a span of 10 bases separates them. Predominantly Caucasian heritage was noted among both the CVID patients and the healthy controls. From each donor, 5 to 8 ml of heparinized peripheral whole blood was collected. Genomic DNA from adults with common variable immune deficiency (CVID) and from healthy adult controls was the source for sequencing TCRbeta CDR3 repertoires. There were 22 healthy adult volunteers in the control group (around 12 female and some ten male), ranging in age from about 20 to 70 years, with a mean age of around 35. Diluted blood was density-centrifuged over Hypaque 1077 or Ficoll-Paque to isolate peripheral blood mononuclear cells. Genomic DNA was obtained from unsorted mononuclear cells using either Qiagen column purification or a centrifugation-based method.

What the research found in general, with its limitations: The authors noted that sequencing repertoires of T cell subpopulations would be needed to clarify what caused the increased clonality in CVID. CVID TCRbeta sequences reportedly showed fewer deletions and N-nucleotide insertions and lacked highly modified clones with 13 or more V deletions. Healthy controls shared more TCRbeta clones with each other than CVID subjects shared among themselves (p < 0.0001). TCRbeta clonality was higher in CVID subjects than in healthy controls (t-test p = 0.018), and the increase was most characteristic of about a third of subjects. Even though DNA input was equal, the average per sample came to some 90,000 unique sequences for controls compared with about 31,547 for CVID samples. Patient heterogeneity within the CVID cohort put limits on correlating repertoire features with clinical complications.

Equivalent amounts of genomic DNA from CVID and control samples were used as sequencing input. For every sample, a 60 bp segment covering the rearranged TCRbeta CDR3 region was amplified and then sequenced. The immunoSEQ assay, a bias-corrected multiplex PCR combined with high-throughput sequencing, was used for TCRbeta amplification. In the original analysis: Each unique nucleotide sequence was treated as a clone and annotated with V, D and J genes, copy number and frequency. Sequences were labeled productive if in frame, and non-productive if out of frame or containing stop codons. Clonality was calculated from Shannon's entropy as previously described. The predicted amino acid sequences of productive clones were used to derive mean CDR3 Kyte-Doolittle hydropathy. The R hclust function was used to hierarchically cluster scaled V gene usage with Manhattan distance and complete linkage. To assess clone sharing by CDR3 amino acid sequence, 12 repertoires per group were resampled over 100 rounds. The repertoires were searched for approximately 70 published EBV-specific and around 240 published CMV-specific TCRbeta sequences. Analysis left out two CVID samples that produced under 10,000 sequences, so a few dozen CVID repertoires remained. What TCRdb holds here is the immuneACCESS table cut down to in-frame rearrangements. Part of the clones is not present; checked against another copy, under half of the missing clones reflect an unresolved V gene, and the others are unexplained. The DNA gave D and trimming, while V, J and clone size come from that table. The table notes tens of thousands of clones here, none of them singletons. The ten largest clonotypes hold 1.5% to 2% of the sample.

This clone was recorded at least ten times. Its antigen specificity is not known. The CDR3 goes on 3 residues after the read ends, and that part is filled in from the germline J gene. This clonotype was sampled from a person aged 18 to 70 in good health. The sequence links TRBV10-1 to TRBJ1-5, with TRBD1 perhaps the D gene, on 6 matching bases. Sequenced input: peripheral blood mononuclear cells. The sequenced CDR3 bases are TGCGCCAGCAGCGGACAGTTAAATCAGCCC. It codes for CASSGQLNQP. The whole CDR3 sequence is CASSGQLNQPQHF.